Listed here are 12 T cell receptor beta chains from one sample, sequenced in a study of a mutant IDH1 vaccine in newly diagnosed glioma. Time point noted: baseline, week 1 (first vaccination visit). The treatment: pre-vaccination baseline after standard-of-care therapy. Produced via immunoSEQ multiplex PCR; TCRdb's table is partial and in-frame only. The sample carries some 67,000 clones, approximately 82% recorded once. The sequenced sample was peripheral blood mononuclear cells (PBMCs), obtained from a glioma patient treated with radiotherapy, temozolomide or both. The receptors originated from a woman between 18 and 29 years old with glioma. Some clones in this sample may be carry-over from other donors' samples.

The chain recombines TRBV7-9 with TRBJ1-2; maybe TRBD1 (6 bases). The CDR3 spans 15 residues. V gave up 5 bases and J gave up 2 bases, with 15 bases separating them. Germline CDR1 reads SEHNR; CDR2 reads FQNEAQ (reference sequence). CDR3 sequence reads: CASSTAGQPNYGYTF. CDR3 DNA: TGTGCCAGCAGCACCGCCGGACAGCCCAACTATGGCTACACCTTC.

This sequence joins TRBV9 and TRBJ2-2, with unresolved D. Germline V CDR1 and CDR2: SGDLS, YYNGEE. The V end was cut by 4 bases, the J end by 4 bases, with 5 bases between. This CDR3 is built from 12 residues. CDR3 sequence: CASSLITGELFF. In DNA, the CDR3 is TGTGCCAGCAGCCTGATCACCGGGGAGCTGTTTTTT. The full variable domain, in which reference TRBV9 and TRBJ2-2 provide the parts outside the CDR3, is DSGVTQTPKHLITATGQRVTLRCSPRSGDLSVYWYQQSLDQGLQFLIQYYNGEERAKGNILERFSAQQFPDLHSELNLSSLELGDSALYFCASSLITGELFFGEGSRLTVL.

This rearrangement joins TRBV5-1 to TRBJ2-1; 12 bases align to TRBD2. V lost 4 bases and J lost 4; bases outside the gene matches: 3. This CDR3 is 15 amino acids long. Germline V lookup: CDR1 SGHRS, CDR2 YFSETQ. The chain's CDR3 is CASSPSGREYNEQFF. In nucleotides, the CDR3 is TGCGCCAGCAGCCCTAGCGGGAGGGAATACAATGAGCAGTTCTTC.

The chain's CDR3 is CASSQPTGADNSPLHF. Written as DNA, the CDR3 is TGTGCCAGTAGCCAACCCACGGGTGCGGATAATTCACCCCTCCACTTT. The genes are TRBV19 and TRBJ1-6; D call uncertain. Germline V gene data show CDR1 as LNHDA and CDR2 as SQIVND (reference sequence). The CDR3 consists of 16 residues. Trimming removed 6 bases at V and 5 bases at J, with 17 bases between.

This sequence joins TRBV2 and TRBJ2-2, with TRBD2 identical over 9 bases. This CDR3 has 15 amino acids. The junction had 7 bases not matched to a gene; V was cut back by 4 bases and J by 7 bases. CDR1 and CDR2 (germline): SNHLY, FYNNEI. CDR3 sequence reads: CASSAAGGPSGELFF. As DNA, the CDR3 is TGTGCCAGCAGTGCGGCGGGGGGGCCGAGCGGGGAGCTGTTTTTT.

By share, this clone counts as medium-sized. This rearrangement joins TRBV19 to TRBJ1-5; TRBD1 matches at 7 bases. The CDR3 sequence is 17 residues long. In germline, CDR1 is LNHDA, CDR2 SQIVND (reference sequence). The junction had 11 bases not matched to a gene; V was cut back by 3 bases and J by 3 bases. CDR3 region: CASSMRGAGQTNQPQHF. In nucleotides, the CDR3 is TGTGCCAGTAGTATGCGCGGGGCGGGACAGACCAATCAGCCCCAGCATTTT.

The genes are TRBV7-9 and TRBJ2-7, with D possibly matching TRBD2 (7 bases). Trimming took 1 base from V and 1 from J, leaving 11 bases between them. Germline V gene lookup returns CDR1 SEHNR and CDR2 FQNEAQ (reference sequence). The CDR3 is 15 residues long. The CDR3 loop is CASSLGGGLSYEQYF. The CDR3 DNA sequence: TGTGCCAGCAGCTTAGGGGGGGGGCTATCCTACGAGCAGTACTTC.

The gene calls are TRBV6-5 and TRBJ2-7; TRBD2 aligns across 12 bases. With 6 bases clipped from V and 5 bases from J, the junction kept 5 bases outside the gene matches. Germline values: CDR1 MNHEY, CDR2 SVGAGI. CDR3 size: 14 residues. The CDR3 nucleotides read TGTGCCAGCAGCTTCCTAGCGGGAGGGCACGAGCAGTACTTC. As protein: CASSFLAGGHEQYF.

V usage is TRBV5-1 and J usage is TRBJ1-4, with 12 bases aligning to TRBD1. This CDR3 spans 18 amino acids. The V and J ends lost 4 bases and 0 bases, in that order; junction bases with no gene match: 7. The V gene's germline CDR1 is SGHRS and CDR2 YFSETQ. CDR3 amino acids: CASSGGQGAQSTNEKLFF. In nucleotides, the CDR3 is TGCGCCAGCAGCGGGGGACAGGGGGCACAATCAACTAATGAAAAACTGTTTTTT.

V and J are TRBV11-3 and TRBJ2-7; 10 bases are a match to TRBD2. Trimming removed 4 bases from V and 1 base from J; junction bases left unmatched: 7. The CDR3 contains 16 residues. CDR1 is SGHNT, CDR2 YENEEA, per germline. The CDR3 DNA follows: TGTGCCAGCAGCTCCGGTAGCGGGAGGTCGTCCTACGAGCAGTACTTC. It encodes CASSSGSGRSSYEQYF. Together with reference TRBV11-3 and TRBJ2-7, the CDR3 gives the full variable domain: EAGVVQSPRYKIIEKKQPVAFWCNPISGHNTLYWYLQNLGQGPELLIRYENEEAVDDSQLPKDRFSAERLKGVDSTLKIQPAELGDSAVYLCASSSGSGRSSYEQYFGPGTRLTVT.

This chain uses TRBV5-6 with TRBJ2-1; 8 positions match TRBD1. This CDR3 spans 16 amino acids. The trim removed 0 bases at V and 6 bases at J, leaving 8 bases unmatched. Germline-derived CDR1 and CDR2 are SGHDT and YYEEEE. This chain's CDR3 is CASSLAGQGAGNEQFF. The CDR3 DNA reads TGTGCCAGCAGCTTGGCCGGGCAGGGGGCTGGCAATGAGCAGTTCTTC.

The J gene is TRBJ2-7, the V gene TRBV7-2, with TRBD1 as a possible D gene (6 bases). Germline lookup yields CDR1 SGHTA and CDR2 FQGNSA. Trimming took off 5 bases at V and 3 bases at J, with 17 bases between the two ends. The length of the CDR3 is 15 residues. This chain's CDR3 is CASSPSRGSFYEQYF. In nucleotides, the CDR3 is TGTGCCAGCAGCCCAAGCAGGGGTTCGTTCTACGAGCAGTACTTC.